Shown below are 29 T cell receptor beta chains from a single sample sequenced in a study of T cell responses to AZD1222 COVID-19 vaccine. Only in-frame clones appear in the TCRdb table, and some are missing; sequencing was by immunoSEQ multiplex PCR. Seen here are some 150,000 clones, 90% to 95% observed once, and the top ten hold roughly 3.9%. The sequencing used peripheral blood, collected on day 0 of AZD1222 vaccination. The receptors derive from an adult in good health.

This clone was counted once. The chain has TRBV6-5 and TRBJ1-6, with a weak D call TRBD1 (5 bases). This CDR3 is 15 amino acids long. Trimming pared 4 bases from V and 7 bases from J, leaving 14 bases between. The germline CDR1 and CDR2 sequences are MNHEY and SVGAGI. Here the CDR3 DNA reads TGTGCCAGCAGTTCATCGACAGTGACAAATTCACCCCTCCACTTT. It specifies CASSSSTVTNSPLHF.

V and J are TRBV6-5 and TRBJ1-1; D unresolved. Germline CDR1 is MNHEY and CDR2 is SVGAGI. Trimming left V 0 bases short and J 0 bases short, with 11 bases between. The CDR3 consists of 16 residues. The CDR3, as DNA: TGTGCCAGCAGTTACTCACGGCAAGTTATGAACACTGAAGCTTTCTTT. Translating it yields CASSYSRQVMNTEAFF.

This rearrangement joins TRBV5-4 to TRBJ1-2; TRBD1 agrees at 12 bases. The germline CDR1 and CDR2 sequences are SGHNT and YYREEE (reference sequence). The CDR3 consists of 18 residues. J gave up 6 bases and V 0 bases, and 12 bases lay outside the gene matches. CDR3 in amino acids: CASSLALDMGQGANGYTF. CDR3 sequence (DNA): TGTGCCAGCAGCTTGGCCCTCGATATGGGACAGGGGGCAAATGGCTACACCTTC.

This chain links TRBV12-5 with TRBJ2-1; 11 bases line up with TRBD1. Trimming removed 6 bases from V and 9 bases from J; junction bases left unmatched: 10. CDR1 is LGHNT and CDR2 is FRNRAP in the germline V gene. CDR3 size: 15 residues. The CDR3: CASGPGTGGVGEQFF. The CDR3, as DNA: TGTGCTAGTGGCCCAGGGACAGGGGGGGTCGGTGAGCAGTTCTTC.

The gene calls are TRBV24-1 and TRBJ1-1; the D is unclear. CDR3 length: 13 residues. Trimming stripped 6 bases from V and 6 bases from J, with 13 bases between. Per the germline V gene, CDR1 is KGHDR and CDR2 is SFDVKD. The CDR3 spells CATSSGKDAEAFF. The CDR3 DNA is TGTGCCACCAGTAGTGGGAAAGATGCTGAAGCTTTCTTT.

This chain links TRBV19 with TRBJ1-2; TRBD1 matches 9 bases. Trimming at V came to 9 bases and at J to 6 bases, leaving 14 bases not matched to a gene. The CDR3 consists of 15 residues. Germline values: CDR1 LNHDA, CDR2 SQIVND (reference sequence). CDR3 sequence reads: CASSPPGQGRNGYTF. The CDR3 nucleotides read TGTGCCAGCTCCCCCCCGGGACAGGGAAGGAATGGCTACACCTTC.

The chain employs TRBV5-4 and TRBJ2-2; D ambiguous. Germline assignment: CDR1 SGHNT and CDR2 YYREEE (reference sequence). This CDR3 is built from 11 residues. Trimming left V 0 bases short and J 6 bases short, with 0 bases between. CDR3 nucleotide sequence: TGTGCCAGCAGCTTGGCCGGGGAGCTGTTTTTT. Encoded protein: CASSLAGELFF.

In this sample, this clone turned up a few times. Here the CDR3 reads CASSGTAGHSVAYEQYF. The DNA for the CDR3 is TGTGCCAGCAGCGGAACGGCGGGACACTCCGTCGCCTACGAGCAGTACTTC. This chain joins TRBV7-9 and TRBJ2-7; the D gene could be TRBD1 or TRBD2 (6 bases each). This CDR3 comprises 17 residues. Trimming took 5 bases from V and 2 from J, leaving 22 bases between them. Germline assignment: CDR1 SEHNR and CDR2 FQNEAQ (reference sequence).

The chain links TRBV6-4 to TRBJ2-5; D is perhaps TRBD2 (5 bases). V lost 2 bases and J 1 base, leaving 8 bases between the germline ends. The CDR3 spans 14 residues. Germline CDR1 is MRHNA and CDR2 is SNTAGT. The chain's CDR3 is CASSDTAGQETQYF. CDR3 nucleotide sequence: TGTGCCAGCAGTGACACTGCGGGCCAAGAGACCCAGTACTTC.

The rearrangement links TRBV5-1 to TRBJ1-6; D is possibly TRBD1 (5 bases). Trimming shortened V by 1 base and J by 8 bases, and 10 bases separated the two germline ends. CDR3 length equals 14 residues. From germline, CDR1 is SGHRS and CDR2 YFSETQ. Here the CDR3 reads CASSLLGEDSPLHF. In nucleotides, the CDR3 is TGCGCCAGCAGCTTGTTAGGGGAAGATTCACCCCTCCACTTT.

The V call is TRBV3-1 (or the pseudogene TRBV3-2), the J call TRBJ2-1, with 7 bases lining up with TRBD2. The V gene's germline CDR1 is LGHDT and CDR2 YNNKEL (reference sequence). This CDR3 is 14 amino acids long. The V segment lost 2 bases and the J segment 16 bases; nucleotides outside the gene matches: 14. CDR3 protein: CASSQQADVLADFF. CDR3 DNA: TGTGCCAGCAGCCAACAGGCAGACGTTCTAGCGGATTTCTTC.

The chain recombines TRBV18 with TRBJ1-6; 10 bases are a match to TRBD1. The J segment lost 4 bases and the V segment lost 3 bases, leaving 0 bases of the junction unmatched. CDR1 and CDR2 from the germline V gene are KGHSH and LQKENI. The CDR3 consists of 15 residues. The chain's CDR3 is CASSPGQGYNSPLHF. The CDR3 DNA sequence: TGTGCCAGCTCACCGGGACAGGGGTATAATTCACCCCTCCACTTT.

The chain employs TRBV28 and TRBJ2-2, with 10 bases matching TRBD2. Germline V gene data show CDR1 as MDHEN and CDR2 as SYDVKM. The length of the CDR3 is 16 residues. Germline trimming cut 5 bases from V and 7 bases from J; bases unmatched to any gene: 10. CDR3 protein: CASSTPSGGSGGELFF. CDR3 in DNA: TGTGCCAGCAGTACCCCTAGCGGGGGCTCCGGCGGGGAGCTGTTTTTT.

The V call is TRBV28, the J call TRBJ2-1; D possibly matches TRBD1 or TRBD2 (6 bases each). Trimming stripped 6 bases from V and 0 bases from J, with 15 bases between. This CDR3 region has 16 residues. Germline CDR1 MDHEN, CDR2 SYDVKM. CDR3 sequence: CASSPGGRSSYNEQFF. The CDR3, as DNA: TGTGCCAGCAGCCCCGGGGGCCGGAGCTCCTACAATGAGCAGTTCTTC. The complete variable domain, with remaining parts taken from reference TRBV28 and TRBJ2-1, reads DVKVTQSSRYLVKRTGEKVFLECVQDMDHENMFWYRQDPGLGLRLIYFSYDVKMKEKGDIPEGYSVSREKKERFSLILESASTNQTSMYLCASSPGGRSSYNEQFFGPGTRLTVL.

This clone was observed a few times. The V and J genes are TRBV25-1 and TRBJ2-5; 8 bases line up with TRBD1. The CDR3 is made up of 16 amino acids. Germline V gene lookup returns CDR1 MGHDK and CDR2 SYGVNS. Unmatched junction bases numbered 13, after V lost 5 bases and J lost 5 bases. CDR3 sequence: CASSPTAAGGRETQYF. The CDR3 region has the DNA TGTGCCAGCAGTCCCACGGCGGCAGGGGGCCGTGAGACCCAGTACTTC.

The chain is built from TRBV5-1 and TRBJ1-2; no reliable D call. CDR1 SGHRS and CDR2 YFSETQ come from the germline V gene. V shed 0 bases and J shed 1 base, with 7 bases lying between them. The CDR3 extends over 14 amino acids. The CDR3 reads CASSLEQFNYGYTF. CDR3 DNA: TGCGCCAGCAGCTTGGAACAGTTTAACTATGGCTACACCTTC.

The chain carries TRBV7-8 and TRBJ1-3, with a weak D call TRBD1 (5 bases). CDR1 SGHVS and CDR2 FQNEAQ come from the germline V gene. Trimming took off 0 bases at V and 0 bases at J, with 9 bases between the two ends. This CDR3 comprises 16 residues. For the CDR3, the DNA is TGTGCCAGCAGCTTAGCACGGCAGGGCTCTGGAAACACCATATATTTT. Its protein product is CASSLARQGSGNTIYF. Using reference TRBV7-8 and TRBJ1-3 for the parts outside the CDR3, the full variable domain is GAGVSQSPRYKVAKRGQDVALRCDPISGHVSLFWYQQALGQGPEFLTYFQNEAQLDKSGLPSDRFFAERPEGSVSTLKIQRTQQEDSAVYLCASSLARQGSGNTIYFGEGSWLTVV.

The V call is TRBV29-1, the J call TRBJ1-2; 10 nucleotides align to TRBD1. The CDR3 length is 14 residues. The V gene's germline CDR1 is SQVTM and CDR2 ANQGSEA. Trimming cost V 3 bases and J 7 bases; bases outside gene matches: 8. This CDR3 reads CSVEADRTGGGYTF. The CDR3 DNA reads TGCAGCGTTGAGGCAGATCGGACAGGGGGTGGCTACACCTTC.

This chain joins TRBV2 and TRBJ1-1; 9 bases match TRBD1. Germline V CDR1 and CDR2: SNHLY, FYNNEI. The CDR3 is made up of 14 amino acids. The V and J ends lost 6 bases and 1 base, in that order; junction bases with no gene match: 3. The CDR3 loop is CASRGDRENTEAFF. CDR3 sequence (DNA): TGTGCCAGCAGAGGGGACAGGGAGAACACTGAAGCTTTCTTT.

The chain has TRBV6-5 and TRBJ2-1; 7 bases fit TRBD2. The trim removed 5 bases at V and 8 bases at J, leaving 12 bases unmatched. There are 15 residues in the CDR3. In germline, CDR1 is MNHEY, CDR2 SVGAGI. CDR3 sequence reads: CASSPRVQRGHEQFF. The CDR3, as DNA: TGTGCCAGCAGTCCCCGGGTTCAGCGGGGCCATGAGCAGTTCTTC.

This clone was seen a single time. The genes are TRBV18 and TRBJ2-7; D remains unclear. The CDR3 contains 14 residues. Germline V gives CDR1 KGHSH, CDR2 LQKENI. Trimming took off 0 bases at V and 2 bases at J, with 8 bases between the two ends. CDR3 in amino acids: CASSPPTITYEQYF. The CDR3 nucleotides read TGTGCCAGCTCACCACCGACAATTACCTACGAGCAGTACTTC.

V and J are TRBV7-5 and TRBJ1-4; the DNA was not used to check the table's D call, TRBD1. TRBV7-5 is termed a pseudogene. The CDR3 has 15 residues. The DNA of the CDR3 is TGTGTCAGAAGCTTATTTACAGGGCCTAATGAAAAACTGTTTTTT. Its translation is CVRSLFTGPNEKLFF.

V usage is TRBV14 and J usage is TRBJ1-3; TRBD1 is a possible D gene (5 bases). CDR1 is SGHDN, CDR2 FVKESK, per germline. The CDR3 has 11 amino acids. V was shortened by 2 bases and J by 9 bases, with 5 bases between the two germline ends. This CDR3 is CASSQRGTIYF. The CDR3 nucleotides read TGTGCCAGCAGCCAAAGGGGCACCATATATTTT. Variable domain in full (rest from reference TRBV14 and TRBJ1-3): EAGVTQFPSHSVIEKGQTVTLRCDPISGHDNLYWYRRVMGKEIKFLLHFVKESKQDESGMPNNRFLAERTGGTYSTLKVQPAELEDSGVYFCASSQRGTIYFGEGSWLTVV.

The chain recombines TRBV7-2 with TRBJ1-5, with 9 bases that match TRBD1. Germline CDR1 SGHTA, CDR2 FQGNSA. V was clipped by 4 bases and J by 4 bases; unmatched bases: 8. The CDR3 has 16 residues. The CDR3 region has the DNA TGTGCCAGCAGCTCACAAGGTGGACAGGGGAATCAGCCCCAGCATTTT. Translated, it gives CASSSQGGQGNQPQHF.

The gene calls are TRBV11-3 and TRBJ1-5; D not resolved. The germline V and J ends were trimmed by 1 base and 5 bases, with 3 bases remaining between them. The CDR3 runs to 12 residues. Germline values: CDR1 SGHNT, CDR2 YENEEA. The CDR3 nucleotides read TGTGCCAGCAGCTTAGGGCATCAGCCCCAGCATTTT. Its protein is CASSLGHQPQHF.

Here the CDR3 reads CASSYSKGGFLNEQYF. The CDR3 DNA is TGTGCCAGCAGTTACTCGAAGGGAGGGTTTTTGAACGAGCAGTACTTC. The genes are TRBV6-5 and TRBJ2-7, with 7 nucleotides matching TRBD2. Germline CDR1 reads MNHEY; CDR2 reads SVGAGI. The V and J ends lost 0 bases and 5 bases, in that order; junction bases with no gene match: 10. This CDR3 contains 16 residues.

The rearrangement links TRBV18 to TRBJ1-2, with D possibly matching TRBD1 (6 bases). The CDR3 has 15 amino acids. V was trimmed by 0 bases and J by 5 bases, leaving 13 bases between them. Looked up from germline, CDR1 is KGHSH and CDR2 is LQKENI. The CDR3 sequence is CASSPPGAEAYGYTF. Here the CDR3 DNA reads TGTGCCAGCTCACCACCGGGGGCGGAAGCTTATGGCTACACCTTC.

V usage is TRBV10-1 and J usage is TRBJ2-1; 7 bases match TRBD2. CDR1 WNHNN and CDR2 SYGVQD come from the germline V gene (reference sequence). V lost 5 bases to trimming and J lost 5 bases; unmatched junction nucleotides: 6. The CDR3 loop spans 14 amino acids. DNA for the CDR3: TGCGCCAGCAGTTGGGGGGGTAAAAACAATGAGCAGTTCTTC. It translates to CASSWGGKNNEQFF.

The J gene is TRBJ1-1, the V gene TRBV6-5, with D uncertain. Trimming stripped 6 bases from V and 4 bases from J, with 6 bases between. The CDR3 loop spans 11 amino acids. Germline CDR1 is MNHEY and CDR2 is SVGAGI. The CDR3 region has the DNA TGTGCCAGCAGCCGGGGCACTGAAGCTTTCTTT. Translation: CASSRGTEAFF.